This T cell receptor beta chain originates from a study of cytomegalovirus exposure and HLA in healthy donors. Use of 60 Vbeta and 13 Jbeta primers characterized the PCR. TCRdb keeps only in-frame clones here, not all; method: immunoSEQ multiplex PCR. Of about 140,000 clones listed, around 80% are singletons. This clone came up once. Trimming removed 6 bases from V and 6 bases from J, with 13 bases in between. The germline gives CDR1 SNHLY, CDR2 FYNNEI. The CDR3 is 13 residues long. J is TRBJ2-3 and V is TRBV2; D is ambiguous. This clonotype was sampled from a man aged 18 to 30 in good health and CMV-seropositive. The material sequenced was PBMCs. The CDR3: CASSRNHQDTQYF. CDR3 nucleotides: TGTGCCAGCAGCCGTAATCACCAGGATACGCAGTATTTT.